This TCR beta chain was sequenced for a study of blood T cell repertoires in COVID-19. Study at large: Collection of acute and convalescent COVID-19 samples took place in the United States, Italy and Spain. The cDNA or gDNA used as material had been derived from T cells, B-cell-depleted T cells, or PBMCs.

In the study's own analysis: For nucleated cells, counts were estimated from reference gene primer amplification. Method: immunoSEQ multiplex PCR; TCRdb's copy keeps in-frame clones and lacks some. V and J calls and clone size come straight from that table; D and trimming were deduced from the DNA. The sample records around 200,000 clones, about 85% being singletons. This CDR3 is 13 amino acids long. From germline, CDR1 is SGHAT and CDR2 FQDESV (reference sequence). Trimming stripped 5 bases from V and 0 bases from J, with 5 bases between. The receptor comes from a woman of 80 years or more with acute or convalescent COVID-19. The specimen sequenced was peripheral blood. This chain links TRBV11-1 with TRBJ2-1; no clear D. CDR3 in amino acids: CASSPYSYNEQFF. CDR3 in DNA: TGTGCCAGCAGCCCCTACTCCTACAATGAGCAGTTCTTC.